This T cell receptor (beta chain) derives from a study of spatial heterogeneity in lung cancer. Time point of the sample: sample taken at primary tumor resection. 72 TRACERx patients with early, untreated non-small cell lung cancer donated samples. Sequencing of whole RNA from tumor, nontumor lung or frozen PBMC involved no sorting. In TCRdb, the 5' RACE reads were re-called with MiXCR into one record per CDR3 protein. The table has some 280 distinct CDR3 sequences, 20% to 25% seen once; the top ten hold approximately 23%. V was clipped by 0 bases and J by 4 bases, with 11 bases between them. The germline gives CDR1 SGHRS, CDR2 YFSETQ. CDR3 length: 15 residues. This clonotype is classed as large (0.1 to 1%).

This sequence was found in a male donor with early-stage non-small cell lung cancer. The chain joins TRBV5-1 to TRBJ1-5; tentatively, D is TRBD1 (5 bases). This specimen consisted of normal lung tissue next to the tumor, obtained at surgery. The CDR3 spells CASSLVAGTNQPQHF. CDR3 nucleotide sequence: TGCGCCAGCAGCTTGGTGGCAGGGACTAATCAGCCCCAGCATTTT.